This TCR beta chain was profiled in a study of T cells in Graves' hyperthyroidism and ophthalmopathy. Out of approximately 9.9 ml of fresh peripheral blood came the PBMCs. It was RNA transcripts that yielded the amplified TCR beta CDR3 regions. In the first-round RT-PCR of the TCR CDR3, the HTBI primer set was used. TCRdb used MiXCR to reprocess the multiplex PCR reads, holding one entry per CDR3 protein. The sample has under 450,000 distinct CDR3 sequences, 15% to 18% seen once. The length of the CDR3 is 16 residues. The germline V gene has CDR1 LGHDT and CDR2 YNNKEL (reference sequence). Trimming stripped 0 bases from V and 7 bases from J, with 13 bases between.

Source material: blood. The chain links TRBV3-1 to TRBJ1-6, with D perhaps TRBD1 (5 bases). The clonotype originates from a woman aged 18-29 years with Graves' hyperthyroidism. The DNA of the CDR3 is TGTGCCAGCAGCCAAGATTCGGGGGGACCGAATTCACCCCTCCACTTT. This gives the protein CASSQDSGGPNSPLHF.